The 21 T cell receptor beta chains reported below all come from one sample, sequenced in a study of blood T cell repertoires in COVID-19. Sequencing used immunoSEQ multiplex PCR; TCRdb keeps in-frame clones, though not all of them. There are 70,000 to 95,000 clones in the sample; 89% occur only once, and about 2.5% lies in the top ten. Input material: peripheral blood. These TCRs come from a man aged 45 to 65 with COVID-19, enrolled during active disease.

This clone was recorded only once. The J gene is TRBJ2-1, the V gene TRBV4-1, with 8 bases aligning to TRBD2. From germline, CDR1 is MGHRA and CDR2 YSYEKL. This CDR3 spans 16 amino acids. J gave up 4 bases and V 0 bases, and 5 bases lay outside the gene matches. CDR3 amino acids: CASSQDSSGWYNEQFF. CDR3 coding DNA: TGCGCCAGCAGCCAAGATTCTAGCGGGTGGTACAATGAGCAGTTCTTC.

J is TRBJ1-5 and V is TRBV6-2 or TRBV6-3; D may be TRBD1 (6 bases). This CDR3 is built from 16 residues. CDR1 is MNHEY, CDR2 SVGEGT, per germline. The V end lost 2 bases, the J end lost 0 bases, and 11 bases lay between the germline ends. CDR3 loop: CASSYDRTVSNQPQHF. Here the CDR3 DNA reads TGTGCCAGCAGTTACGACAGGACAGTTAGCAATCAGCCCCAGCATTTT.

V gene TRBV5-4 combines with J gene TRBJ2-7, with 12 positions matching TRBD2. In germline, CDR1 is SGHNT, CDR2 YYREEE (reference sequence). V lost 3 bases, J lost 1 base, and 8 bases stayed unmatched. The length of the CDR3 is 17 residues. This chain's CDR3 is CASSSRLAGARSYEQYF. The DNA of the CDR3 is TGTGCCAGCAGCTCAAGACTAGCGGGGGCCCGGTCCTACGAGCAGTACTTC. Together with reference TRBV5-4 and TRBJ2-7, the CDR3 gives the full variable domain: ETGVTQSPTHLIKTRGQQVTLRCSSQSGHNTVSWYQQALGQGPQFIFQYYREEENGRGNFPPRFSGLQFPNYSSELNVNALELDDSALYLCASSSRLAGARSYEQYFGPGTRLTVT.

This rearrangement joins TRBV6-5 to TRBJ2-5; D is perhaps TRBD1 (5 bases). The germline V gene has CDR1 MNHEY and CDR2 SVGAGI. CDR3 length equals 14 residues. V was clipped by 2 bases and J by 2 bases, with 9 bases between them. The CDR3 sequence is CASSYRGQQETQYF. The CDR3 DNA reads as TGTGCCAGCAGTTACAGGGGCCAGCAAGAGACCCAGTACTTC.

The chain recombines TRBV6-5 with TRBJ1-5; D is unresolved. The ends were cut back, 7 bases at V and 2 bases at J, with 9 bases in the middle. CDR1 MNHEY and CDR2 SVGAGI come from the germline V gene. This CDR3 spans 13 amino acids. Written as DNA, the CDR3 is TGTGCCAGCACGGTTCGTGGCAATCAGCCCCAGCATTTT. Translating it yields CASTVRGNQPQHF.

The rearrangement links TRBV5-4 to TRBJ1-4; D perhaps matches TRBD1 (6 bases). The CDR3 length is 17 residues. The V gene's germline CDR1 is SGHNT and CDR2 YYREEE (reference sequence). V was clipped by 3 bases and J by 4 bases, with 19 bases between them. CDR3 sequence (DNA): TGTGCCAGCAGCTCAAAAAGAAATGGACAGATTAATGAAAAACTGTTTTTT. It is translated as CASSSKRNGQINEKLFF.

This chain joins TRBV9 and TRBJ1-2; 9 bases are shared with TRBD1. With 0 bases clipped from V and 7 bases from J, the junction kept 4 bases outside the gene matches. The CDR3 sequence is 14 residues long. In germline, CDR1 is SGDLS, CDR2 YYNGEE. CDR3 nucleotides: TGTGCCAGCAGCGTAGAACAGGGGGCCGGTGGCTACACCTTC. This encodes CASSVEQGAGGYTF. Full variable domain (remainder filled in from reference TRBV9 and TRBJ1-2): DSGVTQTPKHLITATGQRVTLRCSPRSGDLSVYWYQQSLDQGLQFLIQYYNGEERAKGNILERFSAQQFPDLHSELNLSSLELGDSALYFCASSVEQGAGGYTFGSGTRLTVV.

The chain is built from TRBV19 and TRBJ1-1, with TRBD1 as a possible D gene (6 bases). This CDR3 has 13 amino acids. Germline CDR1 reads LNHDA; CDR2 reads SQIVND (reference sequence). V was shortened by 5 bases and J by 5 bases, with 12 bases between the two germline ends. DNA of the CDR3: TGTGCCAGTAGTTCAATCCAGGGGACTGAAGCTTTCTTT. As protein: CASSSIQGTEAFF.

This chain connects TRBV30 to TRBJ1-2; the match to TRBD1 covers 7 bases. The CDR3 runs 15 residues. After removal of 3 bases from V and 5 bases from J, the junction contained 12 bases not matched to a gene. Germline V CDR1 and CDR2: GTSNPN, SVGIG (reference sequence). Here the CDR3 reads CAWSPGGAGFYGYTF. As DNA, the CDR3 is TGTGCCTGGAGCCCAGGGGGTGCGGGGTTTTATGGCTACACCTTC.

The chain recombines TRBV5-1 with TRBJ2-7; 8 nucleotides line up with TRBD1. The V gene end was trimmed by 0 bases and the J gene end by 0 bases; junction bases not matched to a gene: 2. The CDR3 spans 15 residues. Germline V gene sequence: CDR1 SGHRS, CDR2 YFSETQ. CDR3 in amino acids: CASSLGTGSSYEQYF. The CDR3 DNA follows: TGCGCCAGCAGCTTGGGGACAGGGAGCTCCTACGAGCAGTACTTC.

A single count supports this clone. V is TRBV30 and J is TRBJ1-2; D is ambiguous. CDR1 is GTSNPN and CDR2 is SVGIG in the germline V gene (reference sequence). V was trimmed by 0 bases and J by 8 bases, leaving 34 bases between them. CDR3 length: 20 amino acids. CDR3 residues: CAWSVLESGPASALSGGYTF. The CDR3 DNA sequence: TGTGCCTGGAGTGTACTTGAGTCGGGCCCGGCGTCGGCCCTCTCGGGGGGCTACACCTTC.

This sequence joins TRBV18 and TRBJ1-1, with 11 bases lining up with TRBD1. The germline gives CDR1 KGHSH, CDR2 LQKENI. The CDR3 length is 14 residues. Trimming removed 3 bases from V and 7 bases from J; junction bases left unmatched: 4. CDR3 loop: CASSPRTGGYEAFF. In nucleotides, the CDR3 is TGTGCCAGCTCACCTAGGACAGGGGGCTATGAAGCTTTCTTT.

J is TRBJ2-3 and V is TRBV13; no definite D call. The CDR3 runs to 17 residues. The ends were cut back, 5 bases at V and 2 bases at J, with 20 bases in the middle. Germline V CDR1 and CDR2: PRHDT, FYEKMQ (reference sequence). CDR3 coding DNA: TGTGCCAGCAGCCCGCCTGGTGGAGTTTATGACACAGATACGCAGTATTTT. Protein product: CASSPPGGVYDTDTQYF.

The V and J genes are TRBV19 and TRBJ2-2; 11 positions agree with TRBD1. CDR1 is LNHDA and CDR2 is SQIVND in the germline V gene (reference sequence). After removal of 1 base from V and 6 bases from J, the junction contained 4 bases not matched to a gene. The CDR3 sequence is 16 residues long. The CDR3, as DNA: TGTGCCAGTAGTATAGGTGGGACAGGGGGGGCCGGGGAGCTGTTTTTT. Translation gives CASSIGGTGGAGELFF.

V gene TRBV3-1 (or the pseudogene TRBV3-2) combines with J gene TRBJ2-3; 11 bases match TRBD2. From germline, CDR1 is LGHDT and CDR2 YNNKEL (reference sequence). V dropped 5 bases and J dropped 6; count of bases not matched to a gene: 4. The CDR3 is made up of 14 amino acids. The CDR3 reads CASSMTSGDDTQYF. In DNA, the CDR3 is TGTGCCAGCAGCATGACTAGCGGGGATGATACGCAGTATTTT.

CDR3 coding DNA: TGTGCCAGCAGCTTTGACAGGAGTAATCAGCCCCAGCATTTT. Its translation is CASSFDRSNQPQHF. V usage is TRBV7-8 and J usage is TRBJ1-5, with TRBD1 as a possible D gene (6 bases). The germline V gene has CDR1 SGHVS and CDR2 FQNEAQ. The ends were cut back, 3 bases at V and 4 bases at J, with 10 bases in the middle. This CDR3 region has 14 residues.

This clone came up a few times. The chain has TRBV19 and TRBJ1-1; D perhaps matches TRBD1 (6 bases). Germline CDR1 is LNHDA and CDR2 is SQIVND (reference sequence). The length of the CDR3 is 14 residues. Trimming shortened V by 5 bases and J by 6 bases, and 16 bases separated the two germline ends. In DNA, the CDR3 is TGTGCCAGTAGTTTCCGGGGGGCGTTGGCTGAAGCTTTCTTT. This gives the protein CASSFRGALAEAFF.

In its sample, this clone was seen once. This chain links TRBV2 with TRBJ1-2, with D unclear. This CDR3 is 14 amino acids long. V dropped 1 base and J dropped 0 bases, with 6 bases sitting between them. CDR1 and CDR2 (germline): SNHLY, FYNNEI. CDR3 DNA sequence: TGTGCCAGCAGTGAAGTCAGTTCTAACTATGGCTACACCTTC. Its protein product is CASSEVSSNYGYTF.

This clone has just one count. This rearrangement joins TRBV24-1 to TRBJ2-1; TRBD2 agrees at 8 bases. The CDR3 length is 14 residues. Trimming at V came to 5 bases and at J to 8 bases, leaving 7 bases not matched to a gene. Germline V gene sequence: CDR1 KGHDR, CDR2 SFDVKD. The CDR3 is CATSVSGGSHEQFF. The CDR3 bases are TGTGCCACCAGTGTCAGCGGGGGATCGCATGAGCAGTTCTTC.

The chain has TRBV6-2 or TRBV6-3 and TRBJ2-7; tentative D call: TRBD2 (6 bases). The V end was cut by 3 bases, the J end by 3 bases, with 9 bases between. Germline V gene sequence: CDR1 MNHEY, CDR2 SVGEGT. This CDR3 contains 13 residues. This CDR3 reads CASSYSGNYEQYF. The CDR3 DNA reads as TGTGCCAGCAGTTATAGCGGTAACTACGAGCAGTACTTC.

J is TRBJ2-7 and V is TRBV7-8, with 15 nucleotides matching TRBD2. Germline CDR1 and CDR2: SGHVS and FQNEAQ. The CDR3 is made up of 17 amino acids. V shed 5 bases, J shed 4 bases, and the junction held 9 bases outside the gene matches. CDR3 DNA sequence: TGTGCCAGCAGCCGAGGGACTAGCGGGGGGTATCCATACGAGCAGTACTTC. It encodes CASSRGTSGGYPYEQYF.